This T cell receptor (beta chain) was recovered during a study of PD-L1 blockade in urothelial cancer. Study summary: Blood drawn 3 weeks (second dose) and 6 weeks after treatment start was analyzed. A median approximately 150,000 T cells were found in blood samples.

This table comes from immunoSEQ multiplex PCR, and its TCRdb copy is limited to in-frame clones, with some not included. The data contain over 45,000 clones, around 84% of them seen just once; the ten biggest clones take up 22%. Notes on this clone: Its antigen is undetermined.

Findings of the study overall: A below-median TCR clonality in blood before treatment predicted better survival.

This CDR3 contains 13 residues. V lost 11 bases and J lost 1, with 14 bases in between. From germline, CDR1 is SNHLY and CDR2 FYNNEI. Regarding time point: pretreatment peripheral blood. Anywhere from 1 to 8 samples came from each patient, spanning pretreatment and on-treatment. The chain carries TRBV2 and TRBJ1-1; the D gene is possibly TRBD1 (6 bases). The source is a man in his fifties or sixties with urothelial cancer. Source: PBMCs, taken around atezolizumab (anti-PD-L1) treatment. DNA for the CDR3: TGTGCCGTCACCCGGACAGCGAACACTGAAGCTTTCTTT. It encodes CAVTRTANTEAFF.